This T cell receptor beta chain is from a study of blood T cell repertoires in COVID-19. The method was immunoSEQ multiplex PCR; TCRdb's version includes in-frame clones alone and lacks a portion of them. The table shows more than 200,000 clones, with roughly 90% occurring only once. This clone was recorded only once. CDR3 length: 12 amino acids. Germline loops: CDR1 MRHNA, CDR2 SNTAGT. V was clipped by 6 bases and J by 4 bases, with 6 bases between them. The chain combines TRBV6-4 with TRBJ2-2; tentatively, D is TRBD2 (5 bases). The source is a woman aged 55-70 years with acute or convalescent COVID-19. Input material: peripheral blood. CDR3 loop: CASSRGTGELFF. For the CDR3, the DNA is TGTGCCAGCAGCCGGGGCACCGGGGAGCTGTTTTTT.